Sequencing of this T cell receptor (beta chain) was carried out in a study of response to subunit inactivated influenza vaccine. TCRdb reprocessed the RT-PCR reads via MiXCR and lists one record per CDR3 protein. Here the sample spans about 780,000 distinct CDR3 sequences, around 20% being singletons. Study findings and constraints: Seasonal influenza vaccination, on each occasion, was suggested by the authors to recruit few new T cells.

This clonotype was seen only a few times. No antigen is known for it. The V gene end was trimmed by 5 bases and the J gene end by 0 bases; junction bases not matched to a gene: 3. The CDR3 runs to 16 residues. Germline V gene sequence: CDR1 SEHNR, CDR2 FQNEAQ (reference sequence). The TCR sequence derives from a man in his fifties who received an inactivated influenza vaccine. The starting material was PBMCs from blood, obtained roughly 5 days after vaccination. V gene TRBV7-9 combines with J gene TRBJ2-2; 10 nucleotides agree with TRBD2. The DNA of the CDR3 is TGTGCCAGCAGCAAGCGGGGGGGAGCGAACACCGGGGAGCTGTTTTTT. Its protein product is CASSKRGGANTGELFF.